Below are 8 T cell receptor beta chains sequenced from a single sample in a study of blood T cell repertoires in COVID-19. The table came from immunoSEQ multiplex PCR; TCRdb's copy has only in-frame clones and leaves some out. The data contain tens of thousands of clones, over 80% of them singletons. Sequencing input: peripheral blood. The receptors come from a man aged 45-65 years with acute or convalescent COVID-19.

Here the CDR3 reads CASSHLGQGIPGELFF. CDR3 nucleotides: TGTGCCAGTAGTCACCTCGGACAGGGAATCCCCGGGGAGCTGTTTTTT. This chain connects TRBV19 to TRBJ2-2; 8 bases line up with TRBD1. The ends lost 5 bases at V and 6 bases at J; junction bases unmatched: 11. Germline values: CDR1 LNHDA, CDR2 SQIVND (reference sequence). There are 16 residues in the CDR3.

The sample holds one count of this clone. The gene calls are TRBV7-2 and TRBJ2-7, with 12 bases identical to TRBD2. The CDR3 is 15 residues long. V was pared by 7 bases and J by 2 bases, with 6 bases of the junction left unmatched. Germline CDR1 and CDR2: SGHTA and FQGNSA. CDR3: CASTLTSGGPYEQYF. Here the CDR3 DNA reads TGTGCCAGCACTTTGACTAGCGGGGGTCCCTACGAGCAGTACTTC.

The chain has TRBV3-1 (or the pseudogene TRBV3-2) and TRBJ1-4; TRBD1 aligns across 8 bases. V shed 4 bases and J 13 bases; nucleotides not matched to a gene: 5. Germline V gene data show CDR1 as LGHDT and CDR2 as YNNKEL (reference sequence). This CDR3 comprises 12 residues. As DNA, the CDR3 is TGTGCCAGCAGCCTCCCCACAGGGGGACTGTTTTTT. Amino acids: CASSLPTGGLFF.

V usage is TRBV30 and J usage is TRBJ1-4; 8 bases agree with TRBD1. V lost 1 base to trimming and J lost 6 bases; unmatched junction nucleotides: 4. This CDR3 spans 14 amino acids. Germline assignment: CDR1 GTSNPN and CDR2 SVGIG (reference sequence). Here the CDR3 reads CAWSGGQGYEKLFF. The CDR3 coding sequence is TGTGCCTGGAGTGGAGGACAGGGATATGAAAAACTGTTTTTT. The full variable domain, completed using reference TRBV30 and TRBJ1-4, is SQTIHQWPATLVQPVGSPLSLECTVEGTSNPNLYWYRQAAGRGLQLLFYSVGIGQISSEVPQNLSASRPQDRQFILSSKKLLLSDSGFYLCAWSGGQGYEKLFFGSGTQLSVL.

The chain has TRBV19 and TRBJ2-5, with D unclear. CDR3 length: 12 amino acids. Germline-derived CDR1 and CDR2 are LNHDA and SQIVND (reference sequence). V was trimmed by 5 bases and J by 0 bases, leaving 4 bases between them. The CDR3 reads CASSQDQETQYF. The CDR3 bases are TGTGCCAGTAGTCAGGACCAAGAGACCCAGTACTTC.

V usage is TRBV5-1 and J usage is TRBJ1-5, with 9 bases lining up with TRBD1. From germline, CDR1 is SGHRS and CDR2 YFSETQ. Trimming at V came to 3 bases and at J to 4 bases, leaving 2 bases not matched to a gene. The CDR3 length is 14 residues. CDR3 protein: CASSSGTGNQPQHF. CDR3 in DNA: TGCGCCAGCAGCTCCGGGACAGGGAATCAGCCCCAGCATTTT.

V gene TRBV28 combines with J gene TRBJ2-1, with TRBD2 matching over 7 bases. Germline CDR1 MDHEN, CDR2 SYDVKM. V shed 5 bases and J 4 bases; nucleotides not matched to a gene: 11. The CDR3 has 16 residues. The CDR3, as DNA: TGTGCCAGCAGTCCCCCGGGCCTAGCGGATTACAATGAGCAGTTCTTC. Its protein product is CASSPPGLADYNEQFF.

This clone was seen only once. The chain recombines TRBV4-3 with TRBJ2-5; 7 bases align to TRBD2. The CDR3 loop spans 16 amino acids. With 5 bases clipped from V and 9 bases from J, the junction kept 18 bases outside the gene matches. Germline values: CDR1 LGHNA, CDR2 YSLEER. CDR3: CASSFHPSGQGSAQYF. The CDR3 nucleotides are TGCGCCAGCAGCTTTCACCCTAGCGGCCAAGGATCGGCCCAGTACTTC.